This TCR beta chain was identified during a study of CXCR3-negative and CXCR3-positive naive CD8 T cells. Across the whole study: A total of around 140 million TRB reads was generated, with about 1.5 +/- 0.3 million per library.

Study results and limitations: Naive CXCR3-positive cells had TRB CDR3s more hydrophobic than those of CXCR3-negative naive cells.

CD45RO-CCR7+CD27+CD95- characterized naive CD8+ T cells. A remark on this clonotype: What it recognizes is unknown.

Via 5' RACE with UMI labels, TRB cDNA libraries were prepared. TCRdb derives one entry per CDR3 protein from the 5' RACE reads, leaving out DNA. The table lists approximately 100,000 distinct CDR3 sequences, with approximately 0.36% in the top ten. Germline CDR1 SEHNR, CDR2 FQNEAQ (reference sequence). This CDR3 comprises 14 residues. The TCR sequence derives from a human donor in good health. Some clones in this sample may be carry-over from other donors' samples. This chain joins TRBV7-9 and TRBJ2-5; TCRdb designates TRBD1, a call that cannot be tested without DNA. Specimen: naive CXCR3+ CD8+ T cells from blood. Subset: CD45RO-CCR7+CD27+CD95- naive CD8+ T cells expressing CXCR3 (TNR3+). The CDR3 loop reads CASSARGQDGAQYF.